A selection of T cell receptor beta chains follows, all from one sample in a study of T cell repertoires in cytomegalovirus infection. TCRdb recomputed calls from the reads with MiXCR, one row per CDR3 protein. The sample lists approximately 910,000 distinct CDR3 sequences, around 32% occurring once. These receptors have no identified antigens. Sequencing used cultured CD8+ T cells from PBMCs, obtained from culture after CMV antigen stimulation. Receptor source: a human donor in good health (CMV status not recorded). Some clones in this sample may be carry-over from other donors' samples. The CDR3 runs from the conserved cysteine through the conserved F or W. Fields, in order: V gene, clone size, J gene, D gene, CDR3 DNA, CDR3 protein. The D gene is left open where the match is weak. Size is stated for part of the rows, as once, few or many counts, or as a class when the clone is expanded.

TRBV7-8,-,TRBJ2-1,TRBD2,TGTGCCAGCCGACTAGCGGGGTCCTACAATGAGCAGTTCTTC,CASRLAGSYNEQFF
TRBV20-1,many,TRBJ1-2,-,TGCAGTGCTCTTCCCCCCTCAGGCCAGGGAAGGGGCTACACCTTC,CSALPPSGQGRGYTF
TRBV12-3/TRBV12-4,-,TRBJ1-5,-,TGTGCCAGCAGTTTAATCGCGGGTCCCAATCAGCCCCAGCATTTT,CASSLIAGPNQPQHF
TRBV27,-,TRBJ1-1,TRBD1,TGTGCCAGCAGTAACACAGGGGGCGTCACTGAAGCTTTCTTT,CASSNTGGVTEAFF
TRBV12-3/TRBV12-4,-,TRBJ1-2,TRBD1,TGTGCCAGCCTCAGGGGGCAGCTCGGTCGCTACACCTTC,CASLRGQLGRYTF
TRBV6-2/TRBV6-3,-,TRBJ1-4,-,TGTGCCAGCAGCCTAGAGGAAAAACTGTTTTTT,CASSLEEKLFF
TRBV7-6,many,TRBJ1-1,TRBD1,TGTGCCAGCAGTTCGGACAGGGGGCGAACTGAAGCTTTCTTT,CASSSDRGRTEAFF
TRBV20-1,once,TRBJ2-1,-,TGCAGTGCTTTAACTCAGGGGACCTCCTACAATGAGCAGTTCTTC,CSALTQGTSYNEQFF
TRBV27,few,TRBJ2-3,TRBD2,TGTGCCAGCAGTTTCGCGGGGGGGCGTAAAGATACGCAGTATTTT,CASSFAGGRKDTQYF
TRBV19,-,TRBJ2-2,-,TGTGCCAGTAGTCCGCTTGACAGGGAGGCCGGGGAGCTGTTTTTT,CASSPLDREAGELFF
TRBV19,-,TRBJ2-1,TRBD2,TGTGCCAGTACCCCCTGGACTAGCGGGGGGGGGGAGCAGTTCTTC,CASTPWTSGGGEQFF
TRBV7-2,few,TRBJ2-5,-,TGTGCCAGCAGTTCCCCAGGTGTGGTAGTAGAGACCCAGTACTTC,CASSSPGVVVETQYF